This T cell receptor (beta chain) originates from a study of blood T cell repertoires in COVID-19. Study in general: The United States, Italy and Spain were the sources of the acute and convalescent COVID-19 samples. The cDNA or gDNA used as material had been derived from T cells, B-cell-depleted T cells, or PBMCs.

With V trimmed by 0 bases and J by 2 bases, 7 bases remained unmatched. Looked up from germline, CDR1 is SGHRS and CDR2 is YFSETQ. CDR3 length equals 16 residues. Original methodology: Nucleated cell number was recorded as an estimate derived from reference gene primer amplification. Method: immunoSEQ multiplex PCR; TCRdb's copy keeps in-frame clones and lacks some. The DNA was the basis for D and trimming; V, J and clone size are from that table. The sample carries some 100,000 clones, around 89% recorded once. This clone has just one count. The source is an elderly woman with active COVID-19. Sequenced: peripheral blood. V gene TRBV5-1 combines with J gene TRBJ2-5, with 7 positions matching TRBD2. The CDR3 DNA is TGCGCCAGCAGCTTGGCCCCTAGCGGAAATCAAGAGACCCAGTACTTC. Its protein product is CASSLAPSGNQETQYF.